This T cell receptor (beta chain) was sequenced in a study of blood T cell repertoires in COVID-19. TCRdb's table, derived via immunoSEQ multiplex PCR, lists solely in-frame clones and lacks some. The data hold approximately 220,000 clones, with about nine tenths observed a single time. This clone has only one observation. Trimming shortened V by 0 bases and J by 4 bases, and 11 bases separated the two germline ends. CDR1 and CDR2 from the germline V gene are SGHRS and YFSETQ. The length of the CDR3 is 15 residues. This receptor was obtained from a woman in her 30s with acute COVID-19. The chain links TRBV5-1 to TRBJ1-3, with D perhaps TRBD1 (5 bases). The sequencing sample was made of PBMCs or T cells enriched from blood (not recorded which). CDR3 in DNA: TGCGCCAGCAGCTTGGAGTCAGGGTCGGGAAACACCATATATTTT. It encodes CASSLESGSGNTIYF. The whole variable domain, filled in from reference TRBV5-1 and TRBJ1-3, reads KAGVTQTPRYLIKTRGQQVTLSCSPISGHRSVSWYQQTPGQGLQFLFEYFSETQRNKGNFPGRFSGRQFSNSRSEMNVSTLELGDSALYLCASSLESGSGNTIYFGEGSWLTVV.